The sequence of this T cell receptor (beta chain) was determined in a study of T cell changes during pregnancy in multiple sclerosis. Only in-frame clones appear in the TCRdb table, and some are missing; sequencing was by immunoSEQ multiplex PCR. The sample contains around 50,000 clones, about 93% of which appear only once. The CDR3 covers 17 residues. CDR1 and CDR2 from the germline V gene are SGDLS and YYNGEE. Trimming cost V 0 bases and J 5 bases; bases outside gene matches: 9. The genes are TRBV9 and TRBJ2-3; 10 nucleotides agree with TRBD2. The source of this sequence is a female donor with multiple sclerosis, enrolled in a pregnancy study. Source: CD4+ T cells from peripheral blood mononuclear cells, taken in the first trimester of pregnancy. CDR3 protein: CASSVGLLAGEGDTQYF. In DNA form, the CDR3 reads TGTGCCAGCAGCGTAGGGCTGCTAGCGGGGGAGGGAGATACGCAGTATTTT.